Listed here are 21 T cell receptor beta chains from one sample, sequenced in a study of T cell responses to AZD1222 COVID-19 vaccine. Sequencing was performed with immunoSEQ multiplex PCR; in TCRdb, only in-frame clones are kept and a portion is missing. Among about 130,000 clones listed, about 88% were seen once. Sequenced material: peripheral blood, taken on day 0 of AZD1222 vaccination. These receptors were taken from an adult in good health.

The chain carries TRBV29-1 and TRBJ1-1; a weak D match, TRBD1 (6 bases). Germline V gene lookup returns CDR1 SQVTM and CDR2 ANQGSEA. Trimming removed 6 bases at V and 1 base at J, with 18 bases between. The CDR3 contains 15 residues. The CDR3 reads CSVERGGRGNTEAFF. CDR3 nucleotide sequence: TGCAGCGTGGAAAGGGGGGGCAGGGGGAACACTGAAGCTTTCTTT.

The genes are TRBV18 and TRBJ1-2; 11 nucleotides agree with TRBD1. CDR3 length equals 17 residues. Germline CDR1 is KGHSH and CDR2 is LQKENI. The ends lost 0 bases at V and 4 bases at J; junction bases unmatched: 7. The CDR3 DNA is TGTGCCAGCTCACCACCGGACAGGGGGCGGCGTGGCTATGGCTACACCTTC. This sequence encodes CASSPPDRGRRGYGYTF.

This CDR3 reads CAISEGLGSEAFF. The CDR3 DNA is TGTGCCATCAGTGAGGGGTTAGGAAGTGAAGCTTTCTTT. The chain carries TRBV10-3 and TRBJ1-1; D is ambiguous. Per the germline V gene, CDR1 is ENHRY and CDR2 is SYGVKD. CDR3 length: 13 amino acids. The ends were cut back, 2 bases at V and 7 bases at J, with 11 bases in the middle.

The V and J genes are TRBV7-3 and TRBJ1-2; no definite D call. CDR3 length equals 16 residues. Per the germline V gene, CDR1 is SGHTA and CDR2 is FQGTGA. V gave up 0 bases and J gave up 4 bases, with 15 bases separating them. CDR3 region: CASSLTGDEGGYGYTF. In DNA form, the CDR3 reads TGTGCCAGCAGCTTAACCGGTGACGAGGGAGGCTATGGCTACACCTTC.

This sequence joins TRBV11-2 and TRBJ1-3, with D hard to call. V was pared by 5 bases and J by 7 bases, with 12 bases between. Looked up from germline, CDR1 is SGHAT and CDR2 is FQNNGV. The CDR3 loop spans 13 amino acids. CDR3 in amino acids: CASSLDGWNTIYF. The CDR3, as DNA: TGTGCCAGCAGCCTGGACGGGTGGAACACCATATATTTT.

The CDR3 loop reads CASSTMSSSYEQYF. The CDR3 DNA sequence: TGTGCCAGTAGTACGATGTCTAGCTCCTACGAGCAGTACTTC. The V and J genes are TRBV19 and TRBJ2-7, with D uncertain. CDR3 length equals 14 residues. The V and J ends lost 4 bases and 0 bases respectively, with 10 bases between them. Germline V CDR1 and CDR2: LNHDA, SQIVND (reference sequence).

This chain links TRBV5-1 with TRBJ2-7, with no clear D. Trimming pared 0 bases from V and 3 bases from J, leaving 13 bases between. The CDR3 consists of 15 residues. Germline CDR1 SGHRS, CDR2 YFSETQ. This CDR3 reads CASSLGSSTLYEQYF. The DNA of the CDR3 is TGCGCCAGCAGCTTGGGGAGCAGTACCCTCTACGAGCAGTACTTC.

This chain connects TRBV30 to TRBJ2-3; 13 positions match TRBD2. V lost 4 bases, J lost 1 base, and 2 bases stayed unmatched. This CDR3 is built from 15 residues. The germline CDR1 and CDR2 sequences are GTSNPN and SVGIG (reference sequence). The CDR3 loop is CAWNGLAGGTDTQYF. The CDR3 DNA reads TGTGCCTGGAACGGACTAGCGGGGGGCACAGATACGCAGTATTTT.

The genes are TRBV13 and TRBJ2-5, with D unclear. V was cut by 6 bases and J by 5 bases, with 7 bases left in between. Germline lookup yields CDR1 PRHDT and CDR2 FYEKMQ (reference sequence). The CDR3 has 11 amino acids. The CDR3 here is CASSIRETQYF. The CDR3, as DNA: TGTGCCAGCAGTATAAGGGAGACCCAGTACTTC.

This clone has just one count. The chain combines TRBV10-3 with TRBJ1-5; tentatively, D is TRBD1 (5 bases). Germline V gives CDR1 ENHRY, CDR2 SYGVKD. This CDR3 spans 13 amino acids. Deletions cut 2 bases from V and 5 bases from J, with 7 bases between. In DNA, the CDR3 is TGTGCCATCAGTGAGATGGGGGATCAGCCCCAGCATTTT. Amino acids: CAISEMGDQPQHF.

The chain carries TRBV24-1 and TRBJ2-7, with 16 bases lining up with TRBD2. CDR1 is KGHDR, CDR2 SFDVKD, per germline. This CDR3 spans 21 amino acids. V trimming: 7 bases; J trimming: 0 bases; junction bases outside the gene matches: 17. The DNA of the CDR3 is TGTGCCACCAGCCCGGGGGGACCGGGACTAGCGGGAGGGCGAAGCTCCTACGAGCAGTACTTC. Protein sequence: CATSPGGPGLAGGRSSYEQYF.

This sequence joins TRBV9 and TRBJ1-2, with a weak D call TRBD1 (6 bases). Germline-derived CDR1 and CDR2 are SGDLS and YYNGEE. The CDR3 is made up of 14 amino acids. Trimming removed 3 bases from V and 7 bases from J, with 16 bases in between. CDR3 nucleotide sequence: TGTGCCAGCAGCGAAGAGCCCAGGGGATCTGGCTACACCTTC. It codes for CASSEEPRGSGYTF.

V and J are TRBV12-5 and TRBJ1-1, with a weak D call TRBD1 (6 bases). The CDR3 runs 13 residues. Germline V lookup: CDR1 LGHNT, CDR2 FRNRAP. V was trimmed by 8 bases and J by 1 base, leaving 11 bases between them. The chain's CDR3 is CASMPTGNTEAFF. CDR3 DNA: TGTGCTAGTATGCCGACAGGGAACACTGAAGCTTTCTTT.

CDR3 bases: TGTGCCAGCAGTTTACCTGGGGGGTACGAGCAGTACTTC. This sequence encodes CASSLPGGYEQYF. This rearrangement joins TRBV28 to TRBJ2-7; TRBD2 might be the D (6 bases). V lost 2 bases and J 4 bases, leaving 9 bases between the germline ends. The CDR3 runs 13 residues. Germline assignment: CDR1 MDHEN and CDR2 SYDVKM. Based on the CDR3 plus reference TRBV28 and TRBJ2-7, the full variable domain is DVKVTQSSRYLVKRTGEKVFLECVQDMDHENMFWYRQDPGLGLRLIYFSYDVKMKEKGDIPEGYSVSREKKERFSLILESASTNQTSMYLCASSLPGGYEQYFGPGTRLTVT.

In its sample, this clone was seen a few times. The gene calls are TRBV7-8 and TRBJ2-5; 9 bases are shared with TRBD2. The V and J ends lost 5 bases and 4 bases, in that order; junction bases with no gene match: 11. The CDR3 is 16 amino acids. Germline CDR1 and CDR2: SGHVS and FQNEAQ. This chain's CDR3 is CASSPALREGPETQYF. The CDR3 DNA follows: TGTGCCAGCAGCCCGGCTTTGCGGGAGGGCCCAGAGACCCAGTACTTC.

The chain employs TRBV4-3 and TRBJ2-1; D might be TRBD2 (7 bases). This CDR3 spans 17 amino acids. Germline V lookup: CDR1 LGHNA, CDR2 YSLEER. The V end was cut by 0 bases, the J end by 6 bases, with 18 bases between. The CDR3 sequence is CASSQDDSGGAPNEQFF. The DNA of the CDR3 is TGCGCCAGCAGCCAAGACGATTCGGGGGGCGCGCCCAATGAGCAGTTCTTC.

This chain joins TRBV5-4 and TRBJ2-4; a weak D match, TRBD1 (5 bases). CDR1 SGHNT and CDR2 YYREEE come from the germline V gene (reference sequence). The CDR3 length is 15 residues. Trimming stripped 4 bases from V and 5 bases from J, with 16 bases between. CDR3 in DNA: TGTGCCAGCAGCCTCCGACAGAGCTCCCAAAACATTCAGTACTTC. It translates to CASSLRQSSQNIQYF.

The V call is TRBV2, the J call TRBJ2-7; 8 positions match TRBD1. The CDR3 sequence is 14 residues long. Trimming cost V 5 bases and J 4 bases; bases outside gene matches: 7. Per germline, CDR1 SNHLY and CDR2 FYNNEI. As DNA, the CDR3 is TGTGCCAGCAGTCTCCAGGGGGCATGGTACGAGCAGTACTTC. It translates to CASSLQGAWYEQYF.

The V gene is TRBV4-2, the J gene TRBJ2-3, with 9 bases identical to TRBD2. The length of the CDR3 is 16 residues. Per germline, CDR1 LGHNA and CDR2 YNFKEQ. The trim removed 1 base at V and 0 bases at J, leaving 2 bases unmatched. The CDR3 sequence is CASSQGTSASTDTQYF. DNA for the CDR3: TGTGCCAGCAGCCAAGGGACTAGCGCAAGCACAGATACGCAGTATTTT.

The CDR3 loop reads CASSSPDREAFF. The CDR3 DNA reads TGTGCCAGCAGCTCACCCGACAGGGAAGCTTTCTTT. The rearrangement links TRBV7-2 to TRBJ1-1; D is possibly TRBD1 (6 bases). Germline-derived CDR1 and CDR2 are SGHTA and FQGNSA. Deletions cut 4 bases from V and 8 bases from J, with 11 bases between. This CDR3 has 12 residues.

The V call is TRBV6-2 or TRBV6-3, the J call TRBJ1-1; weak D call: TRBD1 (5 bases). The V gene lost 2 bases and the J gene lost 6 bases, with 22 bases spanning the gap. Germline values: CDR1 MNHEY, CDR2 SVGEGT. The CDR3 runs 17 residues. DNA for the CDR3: TGTGCCAGCAGTTACGGGGCCGGCGGACAATCCGCCGCTGAAGCTTTCTTT. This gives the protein CASSYGAGGQSAAEAFF.